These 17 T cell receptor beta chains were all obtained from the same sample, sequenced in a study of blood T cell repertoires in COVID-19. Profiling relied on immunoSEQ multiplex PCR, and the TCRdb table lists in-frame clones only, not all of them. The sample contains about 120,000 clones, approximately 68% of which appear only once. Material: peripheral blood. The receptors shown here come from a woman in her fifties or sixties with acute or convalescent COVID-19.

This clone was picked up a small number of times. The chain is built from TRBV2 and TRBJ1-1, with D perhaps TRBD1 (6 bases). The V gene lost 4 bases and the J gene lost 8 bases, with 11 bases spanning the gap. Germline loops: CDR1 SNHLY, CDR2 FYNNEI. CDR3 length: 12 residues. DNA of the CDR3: TGTGCCAGCAGTGCTTCTGACAGGGAAGCTTTCTTT. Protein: CASSASDREAFF.

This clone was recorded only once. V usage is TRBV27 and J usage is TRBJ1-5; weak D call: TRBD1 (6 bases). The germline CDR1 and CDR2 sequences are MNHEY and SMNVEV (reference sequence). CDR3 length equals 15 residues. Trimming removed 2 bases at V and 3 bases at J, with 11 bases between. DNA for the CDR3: TGTGCCAGCAGTTTAATTGGGGGGGCCAATCAGCCCCAGCATTTT. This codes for CASSLIGGANQPQHF.

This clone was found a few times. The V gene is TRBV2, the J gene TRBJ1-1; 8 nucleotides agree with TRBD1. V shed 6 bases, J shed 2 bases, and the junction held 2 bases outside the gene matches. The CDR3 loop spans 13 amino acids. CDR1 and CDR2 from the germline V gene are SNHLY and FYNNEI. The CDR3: CASSDRGNTEAFF. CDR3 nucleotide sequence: TGTGCCAGCAGCGACAGGGGCAACACTGAAGCTTTCTTT.

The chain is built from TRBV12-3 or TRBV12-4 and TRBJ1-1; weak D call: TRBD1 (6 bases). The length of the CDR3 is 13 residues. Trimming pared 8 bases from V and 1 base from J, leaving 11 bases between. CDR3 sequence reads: CASRRQENTEAFF. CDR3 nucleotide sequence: TGTGCCAGCCGAAGACAGGAGAACACTGAAGCTTTCTTT.

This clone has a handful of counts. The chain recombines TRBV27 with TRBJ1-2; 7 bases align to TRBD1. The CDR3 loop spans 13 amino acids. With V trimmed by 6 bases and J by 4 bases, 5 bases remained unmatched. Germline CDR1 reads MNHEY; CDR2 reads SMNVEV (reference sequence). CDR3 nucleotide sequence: TGTGCCAGCAGCCCCAGGGGGATCTATGGCTACACCTTC. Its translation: CASSPRGIYGYTF.

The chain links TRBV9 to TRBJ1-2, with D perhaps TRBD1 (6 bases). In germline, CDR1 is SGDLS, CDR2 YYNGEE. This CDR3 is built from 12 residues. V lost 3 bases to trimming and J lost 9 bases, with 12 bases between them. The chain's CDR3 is CASSEPRDSYTF. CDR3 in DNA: TGTGCCAGCAGCGAACCTCGGGACAGCTACACCTTC. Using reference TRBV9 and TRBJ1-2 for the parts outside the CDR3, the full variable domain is DSGVTQTPKHLITATGQRVTLRCSPRSGDLSVYWYQQSLDQGLQFLIQYYNGEERAKGNILERFSAQQFPDLHSELNLSSLELGDSALYFCASSEPRDSYTFGSGTRLTVV.

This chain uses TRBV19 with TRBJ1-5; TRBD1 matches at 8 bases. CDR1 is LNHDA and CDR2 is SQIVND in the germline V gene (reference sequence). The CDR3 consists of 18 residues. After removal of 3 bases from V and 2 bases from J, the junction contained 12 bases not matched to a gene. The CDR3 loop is CASSIPLDRGFRNQPQHF. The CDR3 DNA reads TGTGCCAGTAGTATCCCCCTCGACAGGGGTTTTCGCAATCAGCCCCAGCATTTT.

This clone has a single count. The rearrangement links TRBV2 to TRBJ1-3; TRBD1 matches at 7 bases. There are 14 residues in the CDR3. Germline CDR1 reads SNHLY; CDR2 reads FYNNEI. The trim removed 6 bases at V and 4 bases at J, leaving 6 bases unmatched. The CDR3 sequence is CASSPGTDGNTIYF. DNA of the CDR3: TGTGCCAGCAGCCCCGGGACAGACGGAAACACCATATATTTT.

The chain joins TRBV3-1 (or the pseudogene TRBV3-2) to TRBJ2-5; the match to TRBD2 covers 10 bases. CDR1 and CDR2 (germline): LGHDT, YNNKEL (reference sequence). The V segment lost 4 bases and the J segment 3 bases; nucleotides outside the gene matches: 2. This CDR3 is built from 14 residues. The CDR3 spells CASSLLAGEETQYF. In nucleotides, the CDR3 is TGTGCCAGCAGCCTCCTAGCGGGGGAAGAGACCCAGTACTTC.

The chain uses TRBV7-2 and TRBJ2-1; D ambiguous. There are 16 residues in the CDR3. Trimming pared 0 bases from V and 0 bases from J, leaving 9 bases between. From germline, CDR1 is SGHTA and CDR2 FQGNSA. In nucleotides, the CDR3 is TGTGCCAGCAGCTTAGCGCGAGCGAGCTCCTACAATGAGCAGTTCTTC. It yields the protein CASSLARASSYNEQFF.

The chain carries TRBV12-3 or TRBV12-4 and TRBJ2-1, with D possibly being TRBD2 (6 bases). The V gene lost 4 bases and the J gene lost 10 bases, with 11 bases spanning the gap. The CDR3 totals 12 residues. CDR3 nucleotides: TGTGCCAGCAGTTGGGGGGACGGGGAGCAGTTCTTC. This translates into CASSWGDGEQFF.

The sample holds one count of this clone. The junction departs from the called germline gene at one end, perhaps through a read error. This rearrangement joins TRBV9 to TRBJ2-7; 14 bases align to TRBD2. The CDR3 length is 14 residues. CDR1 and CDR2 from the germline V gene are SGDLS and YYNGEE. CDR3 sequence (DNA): TGTGCCAGCAGCTTCCGGACTAGCGGGGGGCCATTCTCCTTC. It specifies CASSFRTSGGPFSF.

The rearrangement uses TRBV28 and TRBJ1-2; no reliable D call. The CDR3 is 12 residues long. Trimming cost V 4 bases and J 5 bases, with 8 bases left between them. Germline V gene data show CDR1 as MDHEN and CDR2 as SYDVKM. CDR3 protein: CASSSNGYGYTF. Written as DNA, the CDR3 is TGTGCCAGCAGTTCCAACGGGTATGGCTACACCTTC.

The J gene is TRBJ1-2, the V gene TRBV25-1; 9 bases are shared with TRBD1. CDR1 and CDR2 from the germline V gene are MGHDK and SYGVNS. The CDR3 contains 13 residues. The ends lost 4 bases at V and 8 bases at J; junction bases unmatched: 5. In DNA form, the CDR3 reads TGTGCCAGCAGTGTGGGACAGGGCAAGGGCTACACCTTC. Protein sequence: CASSVGQGKGYTF.

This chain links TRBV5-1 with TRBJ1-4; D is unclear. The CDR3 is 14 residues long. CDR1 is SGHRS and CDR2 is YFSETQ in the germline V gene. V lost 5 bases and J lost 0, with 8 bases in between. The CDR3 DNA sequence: TGCGCCAGCAGACAGTCAGCAACTAATGAAAAACTGTTTTTT. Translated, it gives CASRQSATNEKLFF.

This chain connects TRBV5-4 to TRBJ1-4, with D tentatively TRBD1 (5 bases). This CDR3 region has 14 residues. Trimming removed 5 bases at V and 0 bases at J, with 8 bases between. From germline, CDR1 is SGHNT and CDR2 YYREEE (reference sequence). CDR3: CASSDSTTNEKLFF. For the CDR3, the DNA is TGTGCCAGCAGTGACAGCACAACTAATGAAAAACTGTTTTTT.

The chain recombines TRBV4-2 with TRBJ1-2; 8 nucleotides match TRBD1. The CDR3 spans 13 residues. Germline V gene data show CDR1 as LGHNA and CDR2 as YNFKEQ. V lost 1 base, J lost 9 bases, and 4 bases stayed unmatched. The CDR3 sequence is CASSQVRQGSYTF. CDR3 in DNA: TGTGCCAGCAGCCAAGTGAGACAGGGGAGCTACACCTTC.